Listed below are T cell receptor beta chains from one sample, sequenced in a study of post-analysis software for immune sequencing data. Via MiXCR, TCRdb re-called the PCR reads, giving one row per CDR3 protein. The sample consists of about 430,000 distinct CDR3 sequences, roughly 40% of them appearing once. Specimen: blood. These receptor sequences come from a girl aged 2 to 9 with multiple sclerosis. Each CDR3 is given with its conserved first and last residue. D genes are given only for firm matches. The size of a clone is reported for some rows only, either as once, few or many, or as a class for expanded clones.

TGTGCCAGCAGTGCAGGGGGCGACATTCAGTACTTC CASSAGGDIQYF - TRBJ2-4 TRBD1 TRBV6-5
TGCGCCAGCAGCTGGGCGGCAATCTACAATGAGCAGTTCTTC CASSWAAIYNEQFF - TRBJ2-1 - TRBV5-1
TGCGCCAGCAGCTTGGCCGGACAGGGGGGTCAGCCCCAGCATTTT CASSLAGQGGQPQHF - TRBJ1-5 TRBD1 TRBV5-1
TGTGCCAGCAGCTTGGTCGGGGATACTGAAGCTTTCTTT CASSLVGDTEAFF many TRBJ1-1 - TRBV5-1
TGTGCCAGCAGCCCGTGGGGTGATGGGGTTAGATACAATGAGCAGTTCTTC CASSPWGDGVRYNEQFF - TRBJ2-1 - TRBV9
TGTGCCAGCAGCCAAGTTGAGGGACATGTTAACTATGGCTACACCTTC CASSQVEGHVNYGYTF few TRBJ1-2 - TRBV4-2
TGCAGTGCTAGTAAACAGGGGGCAGATTCACCCCTCCACTTT CSASKQGADSPLHF - TRBJ1-6 TRBD1 TRBV20-1
TGTGCCAGCAGCTTGGTTGAATCCTGGGAGACCCAGTACTTC CASSLVESWETQYF - TRBJ2-5 - TRBV4-2
TGTGCCAGCACTGCGAGTTGGGGGTTATTAAATTCACCCCTCCACTTT CASTASWGLLNSPLHF few TRBJ1-6 - TRBV12-3/TRBV12-4
TGCGCCAGCAGCCAAGAACCCGGGGGAACCGGGGAGCTGTTTTTT CASSQEPGGTGELFF - TRBJ2-2 - TRBV4-1
TGTGCCAGCATTAGGGTTAACGAGCAGTACTTC CASIRVNEQYF - TRBJ2-7 - TRBV6-1
TGTGCCAGCAGTTACTCGAAACAGGGAGAAGCTTTCTTT CASSYSKQGEAFF few TRBJ1-1 - TRBV6-5
TGCAGTGCCCCTACCGGGACAACTATCACAGATACGCAGTATTTT CSAPTGTTITDTQYF - TRBJ2-3 - TRBV20-1
TGCAGTGCTAGACGGGGACAGAATACTAGATATGAGCAGTTCTTC CSARRGQNTRYEQFF few TRBJ2-1 TRBD1 TRBV20-1
TGCAGCGTTCGGGACAGGGCTCGTTACGAGCAGTACTTC CSVRDRARYEQYF - TRBJ2-7 TRBD1 TRBV29-1
TGTGCCAGCAGTTACACAGGGGTTCACGAGCAGTACTTC CASSYTGVHEQYF few TRBJ2-7 TRBD1 TRBV6-6
TGTGCCAGCAGCCGGACTAGCGGGTCTAGCTCCTACGAGCAGTACTTC CASSRTSGSSSYEQYF - TRBJ2-7 TRBD2 TRBV5-5
TGCGCCAGCAGCTTCGTGAGACCAAGCACAGATACGCAGTATTTT CASSFVRPSTDTQYF - TRBJ2-3 - TRBV5-1
TGCGCCAGCAGCGTGAATCCTCCTGGACTAGCGGGAGGGCAAGAGACCCAGTACTTC CASSVNPPGLAGGQETQYF few TRBJ2-5 TRBD2 TRBV5-1
TGCAGCGTTGTCCAGCGGGTTGCTTTCTTT CSVVQRVAFF - TRBJ1-1 - TRBV29-1
TGTGCCACCAGCGTCGGGACAGGCCTACGGACAACTAATGAAAAACTGTTTTTT CATSVGTGLRTTNEKLFF few TRBJ1-4 TRBD1 TRBV15
TGCGCCAGCAGCGATAGCGGGGGGGGCCAGGATGAGCAGTTCTTC CASSDSGGGQDEQFF once TRBJ2-1 TRBD2 TRBV4-1
TGTGCCAGCTCACCGAACAGGGACAGCGACACTGAAGCTTTCTTT CASSPNRDSDTEAFF - TRBJ1-1 TRBD1 TRBV18
TGTGCCAGCAGTTCATATAGCGGGAGGGCCCTCAATGAGCAGTTCTTC CASSSYSGRALNEQFF - TRBJ2-1 TRBD2 TRBV28
TGTGCCAGCAGTTACTGGGTGGGGGCCCGTGAGACCCAGTACTTC CASSYWVGARETQYF - TRBJ2-5 - TRBV6-5
TGTGCCAGCAGCCAAGCGGCCGGGACAGGGAACGGCTACACCTTC CASSQAAGTGNGYTF - TRBJ1-2 TRBD1 TRBV7-9
TGTGCCAGCAGCCCAAAGGGTATCACAGCCCTCTACAATGAGCAGTTCTTC CASSPKGITALYNEQFF few TRBJ2-1 - TRBV12-3/TRBV12-4
TGCGCCAGCAGCCTTTTACGGGGGATCACAGATACGCAGTATTTT CASSLLRGITDTQYF once TRBJ2-3 - TRBV4-1
TGTGCCAGCAGCACCGCACAGGCACGCACAGATACGCAGTATTTT CASSTAQARTDTQYF once TRBJ2-3 - TRBV7-2
TGCGCCAGCAGCTTGGGCCACATGCTTTACAATGAGCAGTTCTTC CASSLGHMLYNEQFF - TRBJ2-1 - TRBV5-1
TGCGCCAGCAGCTTGGGAACAGGGTTAAGGCCAACTAATGAAAAACTGTTTTTT CASSLGTGLRPTNEKLFF - TRBJ1-4 - TRBV5-1
TGTGCCAGCAGCTTACCCGGGACAGGGAGGACAGATCCGCAGTATTTT CASSLPGTGRTDPQYF - TRBJ2-3 TRBD1 TRBV7-9
TGTGCCAGCAGACAGAGCGGGAGCTCCTACAATGAGCAGTTCTTC CASRQSGSSYNEQFF - TRBJ2-1 TRBD2 TRBV2
TGTGCCAGCAGCAGGCGGGGGGGATCTAGCACAGATACGCAGTATTTT CASSRRGGSSTDTQYF - TRBJ2-3 TRBD2 TRBV2
TGTGCCAGCCAGACTAGCGGGAGATCCCGGTCCTACGAGCAGTACTTC CASQTSGRSRSYEQYF few TRBJ2-7 TRBD2 TRBV6-2/TRBV6-3
TGTGCCACCAGTATCTCGGGTTACAATGAGCAGTTCTTC CATSISGYNEQFF - TRBJ2-1 - TRBV24-1
TGTGCCAGCAGCGGGGGGGACACCCGGACAGATACGCAGTATTTT CASSGGDTRTDTQYF - TRBJ2-3 - TRBV5-6
TGCGCCAGCAGACAGGGGGCCAGCACTGAAGCTTTCTTT CASRQGASTEAFF few TRBJ1-1 TRBD1 TRBV5-1
TGCAGCGTTAAGGTTGGACAGACGTTCTTC CSVKVGQTFF few TRBJ2-1 - TRBV29-1
TGTGCCAGCAGTAAATACCGGGGCACAGATACGCAGTATTTT CASSKYRGTDTQYF - TRBJ2-3 - TRBV6-5
TGTGCCAGCAGTGACCCCTCACAGGGCCGAGAGGGAGGCTACACCTTC CASSDPSQGREGGYTF - TRBJ1-2 - TRBV28
TGTGCCAGCAGCCGGTGGACTACAGGGAGCCGCAATCAGCCCCAGCATTTT CASSRWTTGSRNQPQHF - TRBJ1-5 - TRBV28
TGCAGTGCTAGGCTGCCCGGGACAGGGCCTCCCTCTGGAAACACCATATATTTT CSARLPGTGPPSGNTIYF - TRBJ1-3 TRBD1 TRBV20-1
TGTGCCAGCAGTTTTCGAAAGGACTACCGTCACGCGCACAATGAGCAGTTCTTC CASSFRKDYRHAHNEQFF - TRBJ2-1 - TRBV27
TGTGCCAGCAGCTTGTTCATCCGGGACAGGGAGATGAACACTGAAGCTTTCTTT CASSLFIRDREMNTEAFF - TRBJ1-1 TRBD1 TRBV5-6
TGTGCCACCAGCAATGGGGGGCTTGCCTCCTACGAGCAGTACTTC CATSNGGLASYEQYF - TRBJ2-7 - TRBV15
TGTGCCAGCAGCGCCCGGGACAGGGGTCCCTATGGCTACACCTTC CASSARDRGPYGYTF - TRBJ1-2 TRBD1 TRBV9
TGTGCCAGCAGCTTCCTGGCGGATGAGCAGTACTTC CASSFLADEQYF - TRBJ2-5 - TRBV5-6
TGTGCCACCAGCAGAGATGATGGGACAGGGGGTGACGAGCAGTACTTC CATSRDDGTGGDEQYF few TRBJ2-7 TRBD1 TRBV15
TGTGCCAGCAGTTTTGTGGGAAATCAGCCCCAGCATTTT CASSFVGNQPQHF many TRBJ1-5 - TRBV12-3/TRBV12-4
TGTGCCAGCAGCCCCAGAAACCCGGAAGACTATGGCTACACCTTC CASSPRNPEDYGYTF - TRBJ1-2 - TRBV6-2/TRBV6-3
TGCAGTGTTTGCCCCCGGGACAGAGCCTACGAGCAGTACTTC CSVCPRDRAYEQYF once TRBJ2-7 TRBD1 TRBV20-1
TGTGCCAGCAGTTTACCAGGGTACGGCTACACCTTC CASSLPGYGYTF - TRBJ1-2 - TRBV28
TGCAGTGTCGGACGGGAGGGCCCCCCATACGAGCAGTACTTC CSVGREGPPYEQYF - TRBJ2-7 TRBD2 TRBV20-1
TGCGCCAGCAGTTCACAGGGAGGCCCCTACAATGAGCAGTTCTTC CASSSQGGPYNEQFF - TRBJ2-1 - TRBV4-1
TGCGCCAGCAGCTCGGAAGCTAGCGGCCCCTACGAGCAGTACTTC CASSSEASGPYEQYF - TRBJ2-7 TRBD2 TRBV5-1
TGCAGTGCTATCCACAGGGTGGGAGAGACCCAGTACTTC CSAIHRVGETQYF - TRBJ2-5 - TRBV20-1